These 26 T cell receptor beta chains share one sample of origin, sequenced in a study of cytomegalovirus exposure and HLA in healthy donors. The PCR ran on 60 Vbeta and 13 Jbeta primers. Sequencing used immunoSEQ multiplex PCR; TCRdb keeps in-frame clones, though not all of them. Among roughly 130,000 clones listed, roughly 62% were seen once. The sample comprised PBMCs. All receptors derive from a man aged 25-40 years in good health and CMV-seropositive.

CDR3 in DNA: TGTGCCAGCAGTTTTACGGGGTTGGAGCAGTACTTC. Its protein product is CASSFTGLEQYF. This chain connects TRBV27 to TRBJ2-7; D may be TRBD2 (5 bases). Germline loops: CDR1 MNHEY, CDR2 SMNVEV (reference sequence). The CDR3 loop spans 12 amino acids. The V end was cut by 3 bases, the J end by 7 bases, with 10 bases between.

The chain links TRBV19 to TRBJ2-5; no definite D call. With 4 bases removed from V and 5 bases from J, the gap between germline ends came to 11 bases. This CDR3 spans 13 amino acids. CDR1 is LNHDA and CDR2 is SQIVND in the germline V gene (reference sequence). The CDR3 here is CASSTLFSETQYF. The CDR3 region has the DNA TGTGCCAGTAGTACCCTATTTAGCGAGACCCAGTACTTC. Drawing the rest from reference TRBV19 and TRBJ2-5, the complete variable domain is DGGITQSPKYLFRKEGQNVTLSCEQNLNHDAMYWYRQDPGQGLRLIYYSQIVNDFQKGDIAEGYSVSREKKESFPLTVTSAQKNPTAFYLCASSTLFSETQYFGPGTRLLVL.

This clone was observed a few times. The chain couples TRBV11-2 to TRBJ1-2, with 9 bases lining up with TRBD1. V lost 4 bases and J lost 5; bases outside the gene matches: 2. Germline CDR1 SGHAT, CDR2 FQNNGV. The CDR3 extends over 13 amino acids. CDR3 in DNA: TGTGCCAGCAGCTCCGGACAGGGGTATGGCTACACCTTC. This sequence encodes CASSSGQGYGYTF.

DNA for the CDR3: TGTGCCAGTAGTATGACTCCCTCCTACGAGCAGTACTTC. It specifies CASSMTPSYEQYF. The chain has TRBV19 and TRBJ2-7; D not certain. The CDR3 spans 13 residues. Per germline, CDR1 LNHDA and CDR2 SQIVND (reference sequence). V was pared by 3 bases and J by 0 bases, with 6 bases between.

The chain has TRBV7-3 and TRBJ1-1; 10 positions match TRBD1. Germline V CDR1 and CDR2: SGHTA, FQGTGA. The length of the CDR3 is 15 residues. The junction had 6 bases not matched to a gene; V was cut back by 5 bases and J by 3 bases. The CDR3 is CASSRGQGEYTEAFF. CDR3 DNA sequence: TGTGCCAGCAGCAGAGGACAGGGGGAGTACACTGAAGCTTTCTTT.

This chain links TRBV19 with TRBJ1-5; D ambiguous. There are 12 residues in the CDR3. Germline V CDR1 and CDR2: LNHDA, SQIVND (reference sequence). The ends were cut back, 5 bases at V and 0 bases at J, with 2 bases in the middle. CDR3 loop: CASSYSNQPQHF. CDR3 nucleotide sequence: TGTGCCAGTAGTTATAGCAATCAGCCCCAGCATTTT.

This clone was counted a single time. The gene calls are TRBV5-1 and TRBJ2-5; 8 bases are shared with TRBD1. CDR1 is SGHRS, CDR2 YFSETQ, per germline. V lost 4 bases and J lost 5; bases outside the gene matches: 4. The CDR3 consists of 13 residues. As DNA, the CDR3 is TGCGCCAGCAGCGCACAGGGGGATGAGACCCAGTACTTC. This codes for CASSAQGDETQYF.

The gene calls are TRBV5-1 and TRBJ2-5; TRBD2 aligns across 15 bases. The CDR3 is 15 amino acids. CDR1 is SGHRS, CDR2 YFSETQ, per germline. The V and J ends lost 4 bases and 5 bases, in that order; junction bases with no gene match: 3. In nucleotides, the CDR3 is TGCGCCAGCAGCCCAGGGACTAGCGGGGGGGAGACCCAGTACTTC. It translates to CASSPGTSGGETQYF.

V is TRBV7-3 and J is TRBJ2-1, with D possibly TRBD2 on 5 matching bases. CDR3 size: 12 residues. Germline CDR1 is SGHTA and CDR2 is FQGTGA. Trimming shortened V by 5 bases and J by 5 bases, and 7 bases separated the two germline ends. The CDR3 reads CASSVEDNEQFF. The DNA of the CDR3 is TGTGCCAGCAGCGTGGAGGACAATGAGCAGTTCTTC.

The CDR3 DNA is TGTGCCAGCAGCTTTCAGTCTAGCGAGTCCTACGAGCAGTACTTC. Translating it yields CASSFQSSESYEQYF. J is TRBJ2-7 and V is TRBV7-2; D is possibly TRBD2 (6 bases). Trimming left V 3 bases short and J 1 base short, with 13 bases between. This CDR3 spans 15 amino acids. CDR1 and CDR2 from the germline V gene are SGHTA and FQGNSA.

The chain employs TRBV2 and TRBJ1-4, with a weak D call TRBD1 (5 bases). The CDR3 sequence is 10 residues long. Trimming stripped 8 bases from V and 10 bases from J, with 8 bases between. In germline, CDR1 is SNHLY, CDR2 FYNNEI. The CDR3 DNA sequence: TGTGCCAGCGGGGGAGGAAAACTGTTTTTT. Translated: CASGGGKLFF.

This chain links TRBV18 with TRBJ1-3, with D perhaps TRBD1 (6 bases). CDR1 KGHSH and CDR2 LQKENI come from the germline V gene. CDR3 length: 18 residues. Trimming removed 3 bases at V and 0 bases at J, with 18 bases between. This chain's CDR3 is CASSPMASTGRSGNTIYF. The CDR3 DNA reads TGTGCCAGCTCACCCATGGCGTCGACAGGCCGCTCTGGAAACACCATATATTTT.

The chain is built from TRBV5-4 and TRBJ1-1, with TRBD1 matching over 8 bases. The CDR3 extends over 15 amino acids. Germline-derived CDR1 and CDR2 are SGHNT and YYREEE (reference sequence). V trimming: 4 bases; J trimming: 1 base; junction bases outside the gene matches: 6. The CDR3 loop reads CASSKKQGGNTEAFF. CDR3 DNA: TGTGCCAGCAGCAAAAAACAGGGGGGGAACACTGAAGCTTTCTTT.

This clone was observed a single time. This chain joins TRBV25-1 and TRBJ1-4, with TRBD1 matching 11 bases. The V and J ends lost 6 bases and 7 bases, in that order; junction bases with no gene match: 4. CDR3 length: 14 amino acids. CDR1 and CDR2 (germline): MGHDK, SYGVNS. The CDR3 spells CASRGTGGVEKLFF. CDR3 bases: TGTGCCAGCAGGGGGACAGGGGGGGTTGAAAAACTGTTTTTT.

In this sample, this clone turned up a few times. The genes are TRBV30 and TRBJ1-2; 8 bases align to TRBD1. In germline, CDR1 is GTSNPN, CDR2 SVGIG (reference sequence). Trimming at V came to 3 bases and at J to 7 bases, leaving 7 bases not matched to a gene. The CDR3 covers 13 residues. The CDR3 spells CAWRIQGVAGYTF. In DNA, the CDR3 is TGTGCCTGGAGGATACAGGGGGTGGCTGGCTACACCTTC.

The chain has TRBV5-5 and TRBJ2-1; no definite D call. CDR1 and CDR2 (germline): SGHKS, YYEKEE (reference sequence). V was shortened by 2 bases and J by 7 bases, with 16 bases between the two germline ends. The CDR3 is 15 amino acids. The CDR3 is CASSFVSSSENEQFF. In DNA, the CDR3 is TGTGCCAGCAGCTTCGTTTCATCTTCCGAGAATGAGCAGTTCTTC.

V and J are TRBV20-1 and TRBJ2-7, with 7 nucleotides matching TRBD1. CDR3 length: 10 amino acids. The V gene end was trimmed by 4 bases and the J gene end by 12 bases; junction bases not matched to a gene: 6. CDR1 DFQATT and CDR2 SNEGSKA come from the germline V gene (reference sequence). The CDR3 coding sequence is TGCAGTGCTACACGACAGGGTCTGTACTTC. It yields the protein CSATRQGLYF.

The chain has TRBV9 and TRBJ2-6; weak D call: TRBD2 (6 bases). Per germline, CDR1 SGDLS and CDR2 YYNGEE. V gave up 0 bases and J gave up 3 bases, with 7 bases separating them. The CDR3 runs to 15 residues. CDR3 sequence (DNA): TGTGCCAGCAGCGTAGGGGGAGGTGGGGCCAACGTCCTGACTTTC. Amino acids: CASSVGGGGANVLTF.

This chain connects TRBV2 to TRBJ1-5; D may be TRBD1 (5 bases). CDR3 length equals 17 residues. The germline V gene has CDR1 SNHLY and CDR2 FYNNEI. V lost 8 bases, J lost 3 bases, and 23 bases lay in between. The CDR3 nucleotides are TGTGCCAGCGGCCACGAAATCCAGGGAGGATCCAATCAGCCCCAGCATTTT. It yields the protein CASGHEIQGGSNQPQHF. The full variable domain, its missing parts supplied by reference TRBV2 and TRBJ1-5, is EPEVTQTPSHQVTQMGQEVILRCVPISNHLYFYWYRQILGQKVEFLVSFYNNEISEKSEIFDDQFSVERPDGSNFTLKIRSTKLEDSAMYFCASGHEIQGGSNQPQHFGDGTRLSIL.

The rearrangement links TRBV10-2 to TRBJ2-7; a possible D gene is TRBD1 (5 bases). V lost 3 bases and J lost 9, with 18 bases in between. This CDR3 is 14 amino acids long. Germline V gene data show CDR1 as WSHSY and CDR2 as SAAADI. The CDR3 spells CASSDVRQSTRQYF. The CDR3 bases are TGCGCCAGCAGTGACGTGAGACAGTCGACCAGGCAGTACTTC.

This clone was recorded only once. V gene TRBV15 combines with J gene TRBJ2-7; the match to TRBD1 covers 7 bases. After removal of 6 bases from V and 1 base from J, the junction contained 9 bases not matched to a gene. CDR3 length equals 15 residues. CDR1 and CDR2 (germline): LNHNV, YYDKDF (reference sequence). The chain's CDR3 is CATRPSSGGSYEQYF. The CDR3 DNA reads TGTGCCACCAGACCGAGCTCAGGGGGATCCTACGAGCAGTACTTC.

CDR3 sequence: CASSPRGGRNTIYF. CDR3 coding DNA: TGCGCCAGCAGCCCCCGGGGAGGGCGAAACACCATATATTTT. The chain carries TRBV4-1 and TRBJ1-3; the D is unclear. Looked up from germline, CDR1 is MGHRA and CDR2 is YSYEKL. V lost 4 bases, J lost 5 bases, and 12 bases lay in between. The CDR3 is 14 amino acids.

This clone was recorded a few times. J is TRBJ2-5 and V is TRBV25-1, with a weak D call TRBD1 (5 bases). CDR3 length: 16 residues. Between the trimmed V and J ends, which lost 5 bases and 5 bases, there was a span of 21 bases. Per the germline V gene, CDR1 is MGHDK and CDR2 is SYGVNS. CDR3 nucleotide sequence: TGTGCCAGCAGTCGATGGGGCCAGGGTGCCCTGGAGACCCAGTACTTC. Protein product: CASSRWGQGALETQYF.

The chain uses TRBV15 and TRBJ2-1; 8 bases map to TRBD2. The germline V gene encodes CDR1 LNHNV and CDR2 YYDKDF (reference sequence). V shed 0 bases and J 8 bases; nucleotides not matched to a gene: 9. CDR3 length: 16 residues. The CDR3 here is CATSREAGGGHDEQFF. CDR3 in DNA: TGTGCCACCAGCAGAGAGGCGGGAGGCGGACACGATGAGCAGTTCTTC.

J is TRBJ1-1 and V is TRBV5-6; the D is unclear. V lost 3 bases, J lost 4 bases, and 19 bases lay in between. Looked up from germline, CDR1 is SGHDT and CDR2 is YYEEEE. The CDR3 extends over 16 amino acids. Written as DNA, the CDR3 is TGTGCCAGCAGCTCGCCATACAAGAACACGGGCACTGAAGCTTTCTTT. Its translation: CASSSPYKNTGTEAFF.

The CDR3: CASSLSGETYNEQFF. CDR3 nucleotide sequence: TGTGCCAGCAGCTTATCGGGGGAGACCTACAATGAGCAGTTCTTC. V gene TRBV5-4 combines with J gene TRBJ2-1, with D tentatively TRBD2 (6 bases). From germline, CDR1 is SGHNT and CDR2 YYREEE (reference sequence). The CDR3 covers 15 residues. The V end lost 2 bases, the J end lost 2 bases, and 11 bases lay between the germline ends.